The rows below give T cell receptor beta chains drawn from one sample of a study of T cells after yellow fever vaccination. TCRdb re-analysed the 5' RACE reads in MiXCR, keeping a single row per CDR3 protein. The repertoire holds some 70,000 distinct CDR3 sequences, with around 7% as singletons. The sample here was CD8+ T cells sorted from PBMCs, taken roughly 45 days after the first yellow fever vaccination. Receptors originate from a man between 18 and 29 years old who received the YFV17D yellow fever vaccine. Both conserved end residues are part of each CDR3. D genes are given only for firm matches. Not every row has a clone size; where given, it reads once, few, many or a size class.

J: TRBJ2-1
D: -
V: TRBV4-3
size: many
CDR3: CASSQDIPAPEQFF
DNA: TGCGCCAGCAGCCAAGACATCCCCGCACCTGAGCAGTTCTTC

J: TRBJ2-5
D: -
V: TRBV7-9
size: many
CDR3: CASGGTVETQYF
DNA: TGTGCCAGCGGTGGGACGGTAGAGACCCAGTACTTC

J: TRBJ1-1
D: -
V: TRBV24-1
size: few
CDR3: CATSDSRQGSTEAFF
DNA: TGTGCCACCAGTGATTCGCGTCAGGGGAGCACTGAAGCTTTCTTT

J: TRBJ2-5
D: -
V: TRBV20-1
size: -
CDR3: CSARGLGETQYF
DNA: TGCAGTGCTAGAGGACTAGGAGAGACCCAGTACTTC

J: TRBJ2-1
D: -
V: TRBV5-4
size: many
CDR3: CASSFGGADNEQFF
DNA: TGTGCCAGCAGCTTTGGGGGGGCGGACAATGAGCAGTTCTTC

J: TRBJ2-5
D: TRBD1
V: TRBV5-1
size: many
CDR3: CASSLPGTGEETQYF
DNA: TGCGCCAGCAGCTTGCCAGGGACAGGGGAGGAGACCCAGTACTTC

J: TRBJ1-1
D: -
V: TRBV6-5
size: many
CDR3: CASSYGGWVFTEAFF
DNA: TGTGCCAGCAGTTACGGGGGGTGGGTGTTCACTGAAGCTTTCTTT

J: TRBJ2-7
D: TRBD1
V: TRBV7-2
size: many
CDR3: CASSWAGQGYEQYF
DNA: TGTGCCAGCAGCTGGGCGGGACAGGGGTACGAGCAGTACTTC

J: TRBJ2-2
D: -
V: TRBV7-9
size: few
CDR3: CASSHPMQGPNTGELFF
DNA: TGTGCCAGCAGCCATCCTATGCAGGGCCCGAACACCGGGGAGCTGTTTTTT

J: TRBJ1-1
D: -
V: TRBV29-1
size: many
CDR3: CSVVGVNTEAFF
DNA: TGCAGCGTTGTTGGGGTGAACACTGAAGCTTTCTTT

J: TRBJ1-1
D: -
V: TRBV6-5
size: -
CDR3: CAARLGPNTEAFF
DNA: TGTGCCGCCCGGCTGGGGCCGAACACTGAAGCTTTCTTT